The 11 T cell receptor beta chains below all came from one sample that was sequenced in a study of T cells after yellow fever vaccination. TCRdb re-derived calls from the 5' RACE reads in MiXCR, one entry per CDR3 protein. The data hold approximately 300,000 distinct CDR3 sequences, with over 8% observed a single time. Here the sequenced sample was PBMCs, taken on the day of the first yellow fever vaccination. These TCRs come from a man between 18 and 35 years old who received the YFV17D yellow fever vaccine.

V usage is TRBV5-1 and J usage is TRBJ1-1; D is perhaps TRBD1 (6 bases). The V gene lost 0 bases and the J gene lost 11 bases, with 14 bases spanning the gap. Per germline, CDR1 SGHRS and CDR2 YFSETQ. The CDR3 runs to 13 residues. The DNA of the CDR3 is TGCGCCAGCAGCTTGGCGGGGGTCAGGGGTGCTTTCTTT. It is translated as CASSLAGVRGAFF.

With regard to this clonotype: A much larger clone lies one base from this, so it may be a read error. V usage is TRBV7-2 and J usage is TRBJ1-4; TRBD1 might be the D (6 bases). The germline V gene has CDR1 SGHTA and CDR2 FQGNSA. The CDR3 spans 14 residues. The V end was cut by 5 bases, the J end by 4 bases, with 11 bases between. The CDR3 nucleotides are TGTGCCAGCAGCCGGGACATAAGTAATGAAAAACTGTTTTTT. Protein sequence: CASSRDISNEKLFF. Full variable domain (outside the CDR3, taken from reference TRBV7-2 and TRBJ1-4): GAGVSQSPSNKVTEKGKDVELRCDPISGHTALYWYRQSLGQGLEFLIYFQGNSAPDKSGLPSDRFSAERTGGSVSTLTIQRTQQEDSAVYLCASSRDISNEKLFFGSGTQLSVL.

The genes are TRBV5-8 and TRBJ2-3; TRBD1 matches at 7 bases. The V gene end was trimmed by 5 bases and the J gene end by 5 bases; junction bases not matched to a gene: 8. The CDR3 has 14 amino acids. CDR1 is SGHTS, CDR2 YDEGEE, per germline. The CDR3 is CASSSGTDKDTQYF. In nucleotides, the CDR3 is TGTGCCAGCAGTTCCGGGACAGACAAAGATACGCAGTATTTT.

This clonotype showed up many times. CDR3 region: CASSFSVIEAFF. CDR3 nucleotide sequence: TGTGCCAGCAGTTTCTCGGTAATTGAAGCTTTCTTT. This chain connects TRBV12-3 or TRBV12-4 to TRBJ1-1; D ambiguous. V lost 3 bases to trimming and J lost 7 bases, with 9 bases between them. The CDR3 covers 12 residues.

There are a few counts of this clonotype. The chain employs TRBV20-1 and TRBJ2-3; no firm D call. Between the trimmed V and J ends, which lost 5 bases and 2 bases, there was a span of 14 bases. The CDR3 runs 14 residues. Per germline, CDR1 DFQATT and CDR2 SNEGSKA (reference sequence). DNA of the CDR3: TGCAGTGCTGGCAGACTCTGGCCCACAGATACGCAGTATTTT. This translates into CSAGRLWPTDTQYF.

This clonotype was observed a few times. This chain's CDR3 is CASSEVGTPYEQYV. Written as DNA, the CDR3 is TGTGCCAGCAGTGAAGTAGGGACACCTTACGAGCAGTACGTC. The chain recombines TRBV6-1 with TRBJ2-7; the D gene is possibly TRBD1 (6 bases). The germline V and J ends were trimmed by 1 base and 4 bases, with 11 bases remaining between them. Germline V gives CDR1 MNHNS, CDR2 SASEGT. The CDR3 is 14 amino acids.

This sequence joins TRBV7-2 and TRBJ1-1, with D hard to call. Germline CDR1 and CDR2: SGHTA and FQGNSA. The V gene lost 6 bases and the J gene lost 4 bases, with 12 bases spanning the gap. The CDR3 extends over 13 amino acids. The CDR3 loop reads CASSGSLATEAFF. The DNA of the CDR3 is TGTGCCAGCAGTGGGAGTTTGGCCACTGAAGCTTTCTTT.

In this sample, this clonotype turned up a few times. CDR3 region: CASSDQGRNSPLHF. The DNA for the CDR3 is TGTGCCAGCAGTGATCAGGGAAGGAATTCACCCCTCCACTTT. V gene TRBV2 combines with J gene TRBJ1-6; the D gene is possibly TRBD1 (5 bases). The CDR3 consists of 14 residues. Germline CDR1 and CDR2: SNHLY and FYNNEI. The ends were cut back, 3 bases at V and 7 bases at J, with 10 bases in the middle.

This chain uses TRBV23-1 with TRBJ2-1, with 7 bases lining up with TRBD1. TRBV23-1 counts as an open reading frame of uncertain function. The CDR3 runs 13 residues. V was clipped by 9 bases and J by 7 bases; unmatched bases: 9. The CDR3 DNA reads as TGCGCCAGTCATGGGACAGAGACTAATGAGCAGTTCTTC. Residues: CASHGTETNEQFF.

This sequence joins TRBV7-6 and TRBJ1-4; the D is unclear. Germline values: CDR1 SGHVS, CDR2 FNYEAQ. Trimming took 5 bases from V and 3 from J, leaving 7 bases between them. The length of the CDR3 is 13 residues. The CDR3: CASSPQSNEKLFF. The CDR3 DNA reads as TGTGCCAGCAGCCCCCAGTCTAATGAAAAACTGTTTTTT.

V gene TRBV18 combines with J gene TRBJ2-1; 13 nucleotides match TRBD2. CDR1 is KGHSH, CDR2 LQKENI, per germline. V trimming: 3 bases; J trimming: 9 bases; junction bases outside the gene matches: 8. This CDR3 has 16 residues. As DNA, the CDR3 is TGTGCCAGCTCACCCCGGACTAGCGGGGGCGCGGGTGAGCAGTTCTTC. Its protein is CASSPRTSGGAGEQFF.